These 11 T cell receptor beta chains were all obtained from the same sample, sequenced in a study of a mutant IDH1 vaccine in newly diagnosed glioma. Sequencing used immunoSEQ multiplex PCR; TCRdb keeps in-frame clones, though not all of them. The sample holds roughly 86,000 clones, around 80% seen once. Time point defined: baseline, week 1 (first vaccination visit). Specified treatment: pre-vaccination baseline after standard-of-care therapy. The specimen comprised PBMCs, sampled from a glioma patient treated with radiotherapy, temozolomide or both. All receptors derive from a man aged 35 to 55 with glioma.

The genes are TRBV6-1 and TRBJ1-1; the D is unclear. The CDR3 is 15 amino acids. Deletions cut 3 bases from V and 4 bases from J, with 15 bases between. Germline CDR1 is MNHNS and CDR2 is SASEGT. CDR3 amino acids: CASSERYPLTTEAFF. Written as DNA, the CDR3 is TGTGCCAGCAGTGAGCGGTACCCACTGACCACTGAAGCTTTCTTT.

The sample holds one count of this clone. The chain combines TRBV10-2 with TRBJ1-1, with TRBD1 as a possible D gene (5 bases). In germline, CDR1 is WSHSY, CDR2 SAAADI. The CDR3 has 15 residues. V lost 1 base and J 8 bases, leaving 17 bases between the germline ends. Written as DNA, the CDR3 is TGCGCCAGCAGTGAGTTGGGGTTAGGGGTAGGCGAAGCTTTCTTT. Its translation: CASSELGLGVGEAFF.

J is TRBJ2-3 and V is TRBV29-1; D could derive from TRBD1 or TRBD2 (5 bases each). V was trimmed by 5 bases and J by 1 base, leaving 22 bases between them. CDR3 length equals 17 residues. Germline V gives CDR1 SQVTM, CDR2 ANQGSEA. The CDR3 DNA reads TGCAGCGTTTTGGGGAGACACACAAGGGGTGGCACAGATACGCAGTATTTT. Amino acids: CSVLGRHTRGGTDTQYF.

The CDR3 protein is CASSFLPPSGHSSYEQYF. The DNA for the CDR3 is TGTGCCAGCAGCTTTCTCCCCCCCTCGGGACACTCATCCTACGAGCAGTACTTC. The chain joins TRBV5-4 to TRBJ2-7; weak D call: TRBD1 (6 bases). The V gene's germline CDR1 is SGHNT and CDR2 YYREEE (reference sequence). The CDR3 has 18 residues. Deletions cut 2 bases from V and 1 base from J, with 22 bases between.

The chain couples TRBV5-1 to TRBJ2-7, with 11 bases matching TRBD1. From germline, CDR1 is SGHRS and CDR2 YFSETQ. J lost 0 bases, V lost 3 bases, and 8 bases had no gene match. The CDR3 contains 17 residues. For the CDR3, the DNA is TGCGCCAGCAGCTACCCGATGGGGACAGGGGGCTCCTACGAGCAGTACTTC. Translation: CASSYPMGTGGSYEQYF. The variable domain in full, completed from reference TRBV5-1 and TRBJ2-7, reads KAGVTQTPRYLIKTRGQQVTLSCSPISGHRSVSWYQQTPGQGLQFLFEYFSETQRNKGNFPGRFSGRQFSNSRSEMNVSTLELGDSALYLCASSYPMGTGGSYEQYFGPGTRLTVT.

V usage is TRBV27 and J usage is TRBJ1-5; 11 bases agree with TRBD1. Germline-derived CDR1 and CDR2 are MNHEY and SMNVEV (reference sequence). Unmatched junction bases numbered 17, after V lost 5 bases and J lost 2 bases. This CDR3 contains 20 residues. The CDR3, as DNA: TGTGCCAGCAGTCCCAGTACTGGAGGACAGGGGGCGCGAGGCAATCAGCCCCAGCATTTT. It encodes CASSPSTGGQGARGNQPQHF.

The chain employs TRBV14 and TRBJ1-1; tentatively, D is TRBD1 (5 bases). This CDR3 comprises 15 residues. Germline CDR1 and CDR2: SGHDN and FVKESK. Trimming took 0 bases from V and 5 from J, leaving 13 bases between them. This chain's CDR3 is CASSQEKGRVTEAFF. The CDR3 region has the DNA TGTGCCAGCAGCCAAGAGAAGGGGCGCGTTACTGAAGCTTTCTTT.

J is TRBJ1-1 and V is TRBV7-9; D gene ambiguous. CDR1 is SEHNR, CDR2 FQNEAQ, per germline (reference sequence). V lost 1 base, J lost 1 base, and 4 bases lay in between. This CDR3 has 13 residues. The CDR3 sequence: CASSLEGNTEAFF. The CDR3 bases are TGTGCCAGCAGCTTAGAGGGGAACACTGAAGCTTTCTTT. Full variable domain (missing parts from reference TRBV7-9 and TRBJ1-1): DTGVSQNPRHKITKRGQNVTFRCDPISEHNRLYWYRQTLGQGPEFLTYFQNEAQLEKSRLLSDRFSAERPKGSFSTLEIQRTEQGDSAMYLCASSLEGNTEAFFGQGTRLTVV.

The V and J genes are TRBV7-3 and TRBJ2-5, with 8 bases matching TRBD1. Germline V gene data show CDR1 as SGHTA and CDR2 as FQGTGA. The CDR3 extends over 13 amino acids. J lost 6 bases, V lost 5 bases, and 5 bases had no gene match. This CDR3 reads CASSVDRGQTQYF. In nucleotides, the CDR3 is TGTGCCAGCAGCGTCGACAGGGGACAGACCCAGTACTTC.

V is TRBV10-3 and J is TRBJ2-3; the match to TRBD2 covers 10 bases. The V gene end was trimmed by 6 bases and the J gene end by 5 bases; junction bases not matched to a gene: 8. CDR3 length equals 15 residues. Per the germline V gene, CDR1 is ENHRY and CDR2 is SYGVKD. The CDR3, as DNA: TGTGCCATCAGCCTAGCGGGGGCACCGGGAGATACGCAGTATTTT. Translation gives CAISLAGAPGDTQYF.

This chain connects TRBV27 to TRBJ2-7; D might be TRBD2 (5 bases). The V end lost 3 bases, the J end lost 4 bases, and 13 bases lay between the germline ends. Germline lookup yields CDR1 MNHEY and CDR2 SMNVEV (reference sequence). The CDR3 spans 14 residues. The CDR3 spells CASSFGGIEYEQYF. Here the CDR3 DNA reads TGTGCCAGCAGTTTCGGAGGAATAGAATACGAGCAGTACTTC.